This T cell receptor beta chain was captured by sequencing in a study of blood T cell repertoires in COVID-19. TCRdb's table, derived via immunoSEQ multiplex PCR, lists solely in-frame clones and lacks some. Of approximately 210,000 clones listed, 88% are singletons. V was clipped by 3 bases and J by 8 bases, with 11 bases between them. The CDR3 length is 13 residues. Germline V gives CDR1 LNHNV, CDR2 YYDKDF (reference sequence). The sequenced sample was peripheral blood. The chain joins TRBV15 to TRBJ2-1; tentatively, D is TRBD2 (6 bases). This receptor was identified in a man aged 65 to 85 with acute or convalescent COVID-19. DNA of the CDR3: TGTGCCACCAGCAGGGGACTGGACGATGAGCAGTTCTTC. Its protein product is CATSRGLDDEQFF.